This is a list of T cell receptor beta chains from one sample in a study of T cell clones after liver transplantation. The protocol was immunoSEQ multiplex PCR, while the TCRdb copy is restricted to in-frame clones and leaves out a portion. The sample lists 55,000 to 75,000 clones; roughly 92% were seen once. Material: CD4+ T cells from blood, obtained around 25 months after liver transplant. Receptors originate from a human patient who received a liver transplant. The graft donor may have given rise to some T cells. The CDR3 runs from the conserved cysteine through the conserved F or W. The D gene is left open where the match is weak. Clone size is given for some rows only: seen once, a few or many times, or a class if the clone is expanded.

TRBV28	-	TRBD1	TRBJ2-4	CASSFVGTEKNIQYF	TGTGCCAGCAGTTTTGTCGGGACAGAAAAAAACATTCAGTACTTC
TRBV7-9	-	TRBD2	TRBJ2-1	CASTSWGQAGTSGNGEQFF	TGTGCCAGCACCTCTTGGGGACAGGCCGGGACTAGCGGGAATGGTGAGCAGTTCTTC
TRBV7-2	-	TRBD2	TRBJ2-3	CASSTRQPWGTSGDTQYF	TGTGCCAGCAGCACCCGACAGCCGTGGGGGACTAGCGGTGATACGCAGTATTTT
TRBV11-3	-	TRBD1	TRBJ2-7	CASSLVRTGIHEQYF	TGTGCCAGCAGCTTAGTTCGGACAGGGATCCACGAGCAGTACTTC
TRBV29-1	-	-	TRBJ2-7	CSVHQNSYEQYF	TGCAGCGTTCACCAAAACTCCTACGAGCAGTACTTC
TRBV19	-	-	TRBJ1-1	CASSTYGGTEAFF	TGTGCCAGTAGCACATACGGCGGGACTGAAGCTTTCTTT
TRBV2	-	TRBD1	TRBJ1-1	CASRRGLGQGAGNTEAFF	TGTGCCAGCAGACGGGGATTGGGACAGGGGGCTGGGAACACTGAAGCTTTCTTT
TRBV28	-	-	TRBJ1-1	CASRGRGGVNTEAFF	TGTGCCAGCCGGGGAAGGGGGGGCGTGAACACTGAAGCTTTCTTT
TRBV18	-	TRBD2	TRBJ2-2	CASSPSLGRESTGELFF	TGTGCCAGCTCACCCTCCCTGGGGAGGGAGAGCACCGGGGAGCTGTTTTTT
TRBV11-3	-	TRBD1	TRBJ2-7	CASSLRQGSYEQYF	TGTGCCAGCAGCCTCCGACAGGGCTCCTACGAGCAGTACTTC
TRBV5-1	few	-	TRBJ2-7	CASSYQQASGYEQYF	TGCGCCAGCAGCTACCAACAGGCTAGTGGCTACGAGCAGTACTTC
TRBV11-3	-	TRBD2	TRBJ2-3	CASSLSGLAGGPDTQYF	TGTGCCAGCAGCCTTTCGGGACTAGCGGGAGGGCCCGATACGCAGTATTTT
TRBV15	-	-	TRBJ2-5	CATSRQGWETQYF	TGTGCCACCAGCAGGCAGGGGTGGGAGACCCAGTACTTC
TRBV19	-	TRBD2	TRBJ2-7	CASSRGLAGSEQYF	TGTGCCAGTAGTAGGGGACTAGCGGGAAGTGAGCAGTACTTC
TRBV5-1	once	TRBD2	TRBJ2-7	CASSFEAGGPYEQYF	TGCGCCAGCAGCTTCGAAGCGGGAGGGCCCTACGAGCAGTACTTC
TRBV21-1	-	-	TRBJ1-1	CASSTGQGAAFF	TGTGCCAGCAGCACGGGACAGGGGGCGGCTTTCTTT
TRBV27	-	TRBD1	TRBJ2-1	CASRVGTGDNEQFF	TGTGCCAGCAGGGTCGGGACAGGGGACAATGAGCAGTTCTTC
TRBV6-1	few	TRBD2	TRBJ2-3	CARGVAGGGDTQYF	TGTGCCAGAGGGGTAGCGGGAGGGGGGGATACGCAGTATTTT
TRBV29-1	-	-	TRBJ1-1	CSVERDMNTEAFF	TGCAGCGTTGAAAGGGACATGAACACTGAAGCTTTCTTT
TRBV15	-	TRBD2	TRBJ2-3	CATSRGTSGSTDTQYF	TGTGCCACCAGCAGGGGGACTAGCGGTAGCACAGATACGCAGTATTTT
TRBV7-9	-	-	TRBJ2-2	CASNPHTGGDTGELFF	TGTGCCAGCAACCCCCACACAGGGGGGGACACCGGGGAGCTGTTTTTT
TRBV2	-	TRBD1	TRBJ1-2	CASRVRTGGNYGYTF	TGTGCCAGCAGAGTACGGACAGGGGGGAACTATGGCTACACCTTC
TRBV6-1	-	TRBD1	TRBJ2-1	CASIRQGADNEQFF	TGTGCCAGCATCCGACAGGGGGCGGACAATGAGCAGTTCTTC
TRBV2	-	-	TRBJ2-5	CASSDVLGETQYF	TGTGCCAGCAGTGACGTCTTAGGGGAGACCCAGTACTTC
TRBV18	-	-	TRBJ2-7	CASSGDSSWGQYF	TGTGCCAGCTCAGGGGACTCCTCCTGGGGGCAGTACTTC
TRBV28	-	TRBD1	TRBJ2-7	CASSFGDRAYEQYF	TGTGCCAGCAGTTTCGGGGACAGGGCCTACGAGCAGTACTTC